The 13 T cell receptor beta chains reported below all come from one sample, sequenced in a study of OX40 agonist ivuxolimab in advanced cancers. This table comes from immunoSEQ multiplex PCR, and its TCRdb copy is limited to in-frame clones, with some not included. The data contain roughly 67,000 clones, about 89% of them singletons. Sequencing used CD4+ or CD8+ T cells sorted from blood, obtained in a trial of the OX40 agonist ivuxolimab. These receptors came from an adult with an advanced solid tumor such as melanoma, head and neck, liver or kidney cancer.

This clone has just a few counts. The rearrangement uses TRBV10-3 and TRBJ2-7; D remains unclear. The CDR3 has 12 amino acids. The germline gives CDR1 ENHRY, CDR2 SYGVKD. The ends were cut back, 0 bases at V and 4 bases at J, with 4 bases in the middle. As DNA, the CDR3 is TGTGCCATCAGTGAGTCGGGTTACGAGCAGTACTTC. Its translation is CAISESGYEQYF.

V gene TRBV5-1 combines with J gene TRBJ1-4; 7 bases map to TRBD1. The V gene end was trimmed by 0 bases and the J gene end by 5 bases; junction bases not matched to a gene: 4. The CDR3 extends over 15 amino acids. Germline V gene data show CDR1 as SGHRS and CDR2 as YFSETQ. The CDR3 DNA is TGCGCCAGCAGCTTGGGCAGGGGGGTGAATGAAAAACTGTTTTTT. Protein sequence: CASSLGRGVNEKLFF.

The chain has TRBV28 and TRBJ2-2; either TRBD1 or TRBD2 may fit D (5 bases each). Germline values: CDR1 MDHEN, CDR2 SYDVKM. This CDR3 region has 13 residues. The V end was cut by 5 bases, the J end by 5 bases, with 9 bases between. Here the CDR3 DNA reads TGTGCCAGCAGTGGGGGAAGGACCGGGGAGCTGTTTTTT. It encodes CASSGGRTGELFF.

The rearrangement links TRBV25-1 to TRBJ1-4, with D hard to call. Trimming pared 2 bases from V and 7 bases from J, leaving 8 bases between. The CDR3 length is 13 residues. From germline, CDR1 is MGHDK and CDR2 SYGVNS. The CDR3 reads CASSEGNLEKLFF. CDR3 in DNA: TGTGCCAGCAGTGAAGGTAACCTTGAAAAACTGTTTTTT.

CDR3 bases: TGTGCCAGCAGTCTATCCCAGGGGTATCAGCCCCAGCATTTT. Translating gives CASSLSQGYQPQHF. The chain carries TRBV2 and TRBJ1-5; D may be TRBD1 (6 bases). V lost 5 bases to trimming and J lost 5 bases, with 13 bases between them. The CDR3 is 14 residues long. CDR1 is SNHLY, CDR2 FYNNEI, per germline. Filled out from reference TRBV2 and TRBJ1-5, the complete variable domain reads EPEVTQTPSHQVTQMGQEVILRCVPISNHLYFYWYRQILGQKVEFLVSFYNNEISEKSEIFDDQFSVERPDGSNFTLKIRSTKLEDSAMYFCASSLSQGYQPQHFGDGTRLSIL.

This clone was seen only once. The rearrangement links TRBV19 to TRBJ1-1, with D perhaps matching TRBD1 (6 bases). Deletions cut 6 bases from V and 4 bases from J, with 15 bases between. Germline V CDR1 and CDR2: LNHDA, SQIVND (reference sequence). The CDR3 loop spans 14 amino acids. CDR3 loop: CASSQLGASTEAFF. For the CDR3, the DNA is TGTGCCAGTAGCCAACTGGGGGCCTCCACTGAAGCTTTCTTT.

The chain couples TRBV5-1 to TRBJ2-7; 7 positions match TRBD1. Per the germline V gene, CDR1 is SGHRS and CDR2 is YFSETQ. This CDR3 has 14 residues. The junction had 10 bases not matched to a gene; V was cut back by 4 bases and J by 6 bases. CDR3 bases: TGCGCCAGCAGCCGTAGGGACAGTCCTACCGAGCAGTACTTC. It is translated as CASSRRDSPTEQYF.

The genes are TRBV5-1 and TRBJ2-7; 7 bases fit TRBD2. CDR1 SGHRS and CDR2 YFSETQ come from the germline V gene. The length of the CDR3 is 15 residues. With V trimmed by 4 bases and J by 0 bases, 7 bases remained unmatched. The CDR3 loop is CASSTLADSSYEQYF. As DNA, the CDR3 is TGCGCCAGCAGCACCCTAGCGGATAGCTCCTACGAGCAGTACTTC.

Only a few counts were recorded for this clone. V usage is TRBV6-4 and J usage is TRBJ1-2; the D gene is possibly TRBD1 (5 bases). V was cut by 8 bases and J by 8 bases, with 15 bases left in between. The CDR3 has 12 residues. Germline assignment: CDR1 MRHNA and CDR2 SNTAGT. In nucleotides, the CDR3 is TGTGCCAGCGGGGGACCGTCTGAGGGCTACACCTTC. Encoded protein: CASGGPSEGYTF.

The chain's CDR3 is CASSLGGRLSGNTIYF. The CDR3 coding sequence is TGCGCCAGCAGCTTGGGGGGACGCCTCTCTGGAAACACCATATATTTT. V usage is TRBV5-1 and J usage is TRBJ1-3; a possible D gene is TRBD1 (5 bases). The CDR3 covers 16 residues. Per the germline V gene, CDR1 is SGHRS and CDR2 is YFSETQ. V lost 0 bases and J lost 0, with 10 bases in between.

V and J are TRBV5-4 and TRBJ2-3, with 8 bases that match TRBD2. Germline CDR1 SGHNT, CDR2 YYREEE (reference sequence). CDR3 size: 18 residues. V shed 1 base, J shed 1 base, and the junction held 11 bases outside the gene matches. The CDR3, as DNA: TGTGCCAGCAGCTTGAAGAAGAGCGGGAGAGAGGGCACAGATACGCAGTATTTT. Its translation is CASSLKKSGREGTDTQYF. The full variable domain, its missing parts supplied by reference TRBV5-4 and TRBJ2-3, is ETGVTQSPTHLIKTRGQQVTLRCSSQSGHNTVSWYQQALGQGPQFIFQYYREEENGRGNFPPRFSGLQFPNYSSELNVNALELDDSALYLCASSLKKSGREGTDTQYFGPGTRLTVL.

V and J are TRBV19 and TRBJ1-1; D may be TRBD1 (5 bases). The CDR3 loop spans 18 amino acids. CDR1 and CDR2 (germline): LNHDA, SQIVND (reference sequence). The V and J ends lost 3 bases and 1 base respectively, with 21 bases between them. The CDR3 sequence: CASSMGTPGMRANTEAFF. In DNA form, the CDR3 reads TGTGCCAGTAGTATGGGGACCCCGGGTATGAGGGCGAACACTGAAGCTTTCTTT.

The CDR3 loop reads CASGYGGTVGELFF. Written as DNA, the CDR3 is TGTGCCAGCGGATACGGGGGGACCGTCGGGGAGCTGTTTTTT. The rearrangement links TRBV6-6 to TRBJ2-2, with 7 bases lining up with TRBD2. CDR1 and CDR2 (germline): MNHNY, SVGAGI (reference sequence). J lost 7 bases, V lost 8 bases, and 10 bases had no gene match. The CDR3 length is 14 residues.